This TCR beta chain was recovered during a study of T cells in Graves' hyperthyroidism and ophthalmopathy. Study-wide points: Ophthalmopathy onset followed model prediction by a median around six months. From stable hyperthyroidism, ophthalmopathy was set apart by a 13 V-J model.

This clonotype was detected ten times or more. Antigen: not known. The CDR3 is made up of 15 amino acids. The germline gives CDR1 SGHAT, CDR2 FQNNGV. The ends lost 2 bases at V and 4 bases at J; junction bases unmatched: 4. Researchers took RNA transcripts and amplified the TCR beta CDR3 regions from them. HTBI primers were employed in a first-round RT-PCR of the TCR CDR3. TCRdb called the multiplex PCR reads again in MiXCR, with one record for every CDR3 protein. The data show some 700,000 distinct CDR3 sequences, approximately 15% seen once. The V call is TRBV11-2, the J call TRBJ1-3; TRBD1 aligns across 8 bases. This sequence originates from a man aged 50 to 59 with Graves' hyperthyroidism. The sequenced sample was blood. This chain's CDR3 is CASSLQGATGNTIYF. The CDR3, as DNA: TGTGCCAGCAGCTTACAGGGGGCTACAGGAAACACCATATATTTT.